This T cell receptor beta chain was recorded in a study of shared clonotypes between healthy human individuals. Sorted-subset replicate PCRs used roughly 210 ng of genomic DNA. This amount corresponded to 25,000 to 30,000 T cell genomes. Some clones are missing from TCRdb's copy, which holds only in-frame ones; the method was immunoSEQ multiplex PCR. The table records roughly 2.5 million clones, around 94% of them present only once. Germline lookup yields CDR1 SGHRS and CDR2 YFSETQ. Losses at the gene ends were 4 bases for V and 5 bases for J; bases not matched to a gene: 23. The CDR3 loop spans 20 amino acids.

The specimen was naive CD4+ T cells sorted from blood. The subset was: CD45RA+ positively selected. The TCR was taken from a man aged 18 to 29 in good health. This sequence joins TRBV5-1 and TRBJ1-2, with 10 bases lining up with TRBD1. The CDR3 nucleotides read TGCGCCAGCAGCAAAAGTGCCGGGACAGGGGATATGCTATACACATATGGCTACACCTTC. Amino acid sequence: CASSKSAGTGDMLYTYGYTF. Variable domain in full (rest from reference TRBV5-1 and TRBJ1-2): KAGVTQTPRYLIKTRGQQVTLSCSPISGHRSVSWYQQTPGQGLQFLFEYFSETQRNKGNFPGRFSGRQFSNSRSEMNVSTLELGDSALYLCASSKSAGTGDMLYTYGYTFGSGTRLTVV.